A selection of T cell receptor beta chains follows, all from one sample in a study of cytomegalovirus exposure and HLA in healthy donors. TCRdb keeps only in-frame clones here, not all; method: immunoSEQ multiplex PCR. The sample includes fewer than 200,000 clones, roughly 76% of them seen just once. Sequencing used PBMCs. These receptors were collected from a woman between 45 and 60 years old in good health and CMV-seronegative. The CDR3 runs from the conserved cysteine through the conserved F or W. A D gene is named only where the DNA matches it firmly. A row's size may be missing; if present it is once, few, many or a size class.

d_gene: -; v_gene: TRBV4-2; j_gene: TRBJ2-7; abundance: -; CDR3nt: TGTGCCAGCAGCCAGACCCCAGGGCGGGGGCTCTCCTACGAGCAGTACTTC; CDR3aa: CASSQTPGRGLSYEQYF
d_gene: TRBD1; v_gene: TRBV2; j_gene: TRBJ2-1; abundance: few; CDR3nt: TGTGCCAGCAGCGTTAGGATGAGGGACAGGGTTTTCTTC; CDR3aa: CASSVRMRDRVFF
d_gene: TRBD1; v_gene: TRBV2; j_gene: TRBJ1-1; abundance: -; CDR3nt: TGTGCCAGCAGCCTGACAGGGCAGAACACTGAAGCTTTCTTT; CDR3aa: CASSLTGQNTEAFF
d_gene: TRBD1; v_gene: TRBV7-2; j_gene: TRBJ2-7; abundance: -; CDR3nt: TGTGCCAGCAGCTTAGTTAGCCTACAGGGGCGGGTCAGGGTGTACGAGCAGTACTTC; CDR3aa: CASSLVSLQGRVRVYEQYF
d_gene: TRBD2; v_gene: TRBV7-2; j_gene: TRBJ2-7; abundance: -; CDR3nt: TGTGCCAGCAGCTTACAAGCGGGACCCTACGAGCAGTACTTC; CDR3aa: CASSLQAGPYEQYF
d_gene: -; v_gene: TRBV14; j_gene: TRBJ2-5; abundance: -; CDR3nt: TGTGCCAGCAGCCGGGAGGAGACCCAGTACTTC; CDR3aa: CASSREETQYF
d_gene: -; v_gene: TRBV15; j_gene: TRBJ2-3; abundance: -; CDR3nt: TGTGCCACCAGCGGGGGACACCCTAGCACAGATACGCAGTATTTT; CDR3aa: CATSGGHPSTDTQYF
d_gene: -; v_gene: TRBV28; j_gene: TRBJ1-5; abundance: -; CDR3nt: TGTGCCAGCAGTTACCAGGGATTCGGCAATCAGCCCCAGCATTTT; CDR3aa: CASSYQGFGNQPQHF
d_gene: TRBD1; v_gene: TRBV7-9; j_gene: TRBJ2-2; abundance: -; CDR3nt: TGTGCCAGCAGTTTAGGGGGCGACCGGGAGCTGTTTTTT; CDR3aa: CASSLGGDRELFF
d_gene: TRBD1; v_gene: TRBV2; j_gene: TRBJ1-2; abundance: -; CDR3nt: TGTGCCAGCAGAGAGAACAGGGGGCTCCTCTATGGCTACACCTTC; CDR3aa: CASRENRGLLYGYTF
d_gene: -; v_gene: TRBV29-1; j_gene: TRBJ1-2; abundance: -; CDR3nt: TGCAGCGCTAGAACGGGGTTAGCTAACTATGGCTACACCTTC; CDR3aa: CSARTGLANYGYTF
d_gene: TRBD2; v_gene: TRBV7-9; j_gene: TRBJ2-1; abundance: -; CDR3nt: TGTGCCAGCAGCTCCCCCTTCGGGCGGGAGGGGGGCTACAATGAGCAGTTCTTC; CDR3aa: CASSSPFGREGGYNEQFF
d_gene: TRBD1; v_gene: TRBV5-6; j_gene: TRBJ1-2; abundance: once; CDR3nt: TGTGCCAGCAGCTTTGGTCAGGGGGTCTTGGTAAACACCTTC; CDR3aa: CASSFGQGVLVNTF
d_gene: TRBD1; v_gene: TRBV12-5; j_gene: TRBJ1-5; abundance: once; CDR3nt: TGTGCTAGCCAGGGGGCGAGCCCGGATCAGCCCCAGCATTTT; CDR3aa: CASQGASPDQPQHF
d_gene: -; v_gene: TRBV6-5; j_gene: TRBJ2-3; abundance: -; CDR3nt: TGTGCCAGCATAGGGGGGGTGGCAGATACGCAGTATTTT; CDR3aa: CASIGGVADTQYF
d_gene: TRBD2; v_gene: TRBV6-4; j_gene: TRBJ2-3; abundance: -; CDR3nt: TGTGCCAGCAACCATAATCTGCGGGGGAGGACAGATACGCAGTATTTT; CDR3aa: CASNHNLRGRTDTQYF
d_gene: TRBD2; v_gene: TRBV25-1; j_gene: TRBJ2-1; abundance: -; CDR3nt: TGTGCCAGCAGTGATGGACTAGCGGTCCGGAATGAGCAGTTCTTC; CDR3aa: CASSDGLAVRNEQFF
d_gene: -; v_gene: TRBV12-5; j_gene: TRBJ1-2; abundance: few; CDR3nt: TGTGCTAGTGGCAAAACTGACAGGAACTATGGCTACACCTTC; CDR3aa: CASGKTDRNYGYTF
d_gene: TRBD1; v_gene: TRBV18; j_gene: TRBJ2-5; abundance: -; CDR3nt: TGTGCCAGCGTCCGACAGGGGAATATGGAGACCCAGTACTTC; CDR3aa: CASVRQGNMETQYF
d_gene: -; v_gene: TRBV15; j_gene: TRBJ1-1; abundance: -; CDR3nt: TGTGCCACCAGCAGACCCGTAACAGGAGACACTGAAGCTTTCTTT; CDR3aa: CATSRPVTGDTEAFF
d_gene: -; v_gene: TRBV7-6; j_gene: TRBJ2-5; abundance: -; CDR3nt: TGTGCCAGCAGCCGTCGGCCCCCGACAGGATTGGTGTGGGAGACCCAGTACTTC; CDR3aa: CASSRRPPTGLVWETQYF
d_gene: -; v_gene: TRBV19; j_gene: TRBJ2-3; abundance: -; CDR3nt: TGTGCCAGTAGTATGAAATTCGCGGAGAGAGATACGCAGTATTTT; CDR3aa: CASSMKFAERDTQYF
d_gene: -; v_gene: TRBV28; j_gene: TRBJ1-5; abundance: once; CDR3nt: TGTGCCAGCAGTTTACGACACCTCAATCAGCCCCAGCATTTT; CDR3aa: CASSLRHLNQPQHF
d_gene: TRBD1; v_gene: TRBV6-6; j_gene: TRBJ1-3; abundance: -; CDR3nt: TGTGCCAGCAGAACAGGGGCTGGAAACACCATATATTTT; CDR3aa: CASRTGAGNTIYF
d_gene: TRBD1; v_gene: TRBV5-1; j_gene: TRBJ2-7; abundance: -; CDR3nt: TGCGCCAGCAGCTCCCCTGGGACAGGGATGGGCAAGCAGTACTTC; CDR3aa: CASSSPGTGMGKQYF
d_gene: -; v_gene: TRBV5-4; j_gene: TRBJ2-1; abundance: few; CDR3nt: TGTGCCAGCAGCTTGGGGGGGGTGGGATACAATGAGCAGTTCTTC; CDR3aa: CASSLGGVGYNEQFF
d_gene: TRBD2; v_gene: TRBV5-1; j_gene: TRBJ2-3; abundance: few; CDR3nt: TGCGCCAGCAGCGATCCGAGCGGGGGGGCGACAGATACGCAGTATTTT; CDR3aa: CASSDPSGGATDTQYF
d_gene: TRBD2; v_gene: TRBV19; j_gene: TRBJ2-7; abundance: -; CDR3nt: TGTGCCAGCCGCCCTGTGGGACTAGCGGACTACGAGCAGTACTTC; CDR3aa: CASRPVGLADYEQYF
d_gene: -; v_gene: TRBV5-1; j_gene: TRBJ2-3; abundance: -; CDR3nt: TGCGCCAGCAGCCCTGGACAGCCAGGGGCAGATACGCAGTATTTT; CDR3aa: CASSPGQPGADTQYF
d_gene: -; v_gene: TRBV7-9; j_gene: TRBJ2-3; abundance: -; CDR3nt: TGTGCCAGCAGCCCTGATCAGCGGGGCACAGATACGCAGTATTTT; CDR3aa: CASSPDQRGTDTQYF
d_gene: TRBD2; v_gene: TRBV4-2; j_gene: TRBJ2-5; abundance: few; CDR3nt: TGTGCCAGCAGCCAAGGGGTGTCGAGCGCCTCCTCCGGGGGGATTTTAACGGAGACCCAGTACTTC; CDR3aa: CASSQGVSSASSGGILTETQYF
d_gene: -; v_gene: TRBV7-9; j_gene: TRBJ2-5; abundance: -; CDR3nt: TGTGCCAGCAGCCAATTGACAGGACGGGAGACCCAGTACTTC; CDR3aa: CASSQLTGRETQYF
d_gene: -; v_gene: TRBV6-5; j_gene: TRBJ1-5; abundance: -; CDR3nt: TGTGCCAGCAGTTGGGGCGGCAATCAGCCCCAGCATTTT; CDR3aa: CASSWGGNQPQHF
d_gene: -; v_gene: TRBV15; j_gene: TRBJ1-2; abundance: -; CDR3nt: TGTGCCACCAGCAGAGATTTCAGCGGGGGGATGAGAGGCTACACCTTC; CDR3aa: CATSRDFSGGMRGYTF
d_gene: TRBD1; v_gene: TRBV2; j_gene: TRBJ1-2; abundance: -; CDR3nt: TGTGCCAGCAGTGGACAGGGTCGTGGTGATGGCTACACCTTC; CDR3aa: CASSGQGRGDGYTF
d_gene: TRBD2; v_gene: TRBV27; j_gene: TRBJ2-3; abundance: -; CDR3nt: TGTGCCAGCGCCCCCGGCGGGAGGTGCACAGATACGCAGTATTTT; CDR3aa: CASAPGGRCTDTQYF
d_gene: -; v_gene: TRBV5-1; j_gene: TRBJ2-3; abundance: -; CDR3nt: TGCGCCAGCACCCAGGCCCCAGGGGCTACAGATACGCAGTATTTT; CDR3aa: CASTQAPGATDTQYF
d_gene: -; v_gene: TRBV6-1; j_gene: TRBJ2-7; abundance: once; CDR3nt: TGTGCCAGCACCGGGAACTACGAGCAGTACTTC; CDR3aa: CASTGNYEQYF
d_gene: -; v_gene: TRBV6-1; j_gene: TRBJ1-5; abundance: -; CDR3nt: TGTGCCAGCAGTAGCATTTCGAATCAGCCCCAGCATTTT; CDR3aa: CASSSISNQPQHF
d_gene: -; v_gene: TRBV4-3; j_gene: TRBJ1-2; abundance: -; CDR3nt: TGCGCCAGCAGCCGACAGTTAGGGGTTGGCTACACCTTC; CDR3aa: CASSRQLGVGYTF
d_gene: -; v_gene: TRBV4-2; j_gene: TRBJ1-1; abundance: -; CDR3nt: TGTGCCAGCAGCCAAAAGACAGGCCTGAACACTGAAGCTTTCTTT; CDR3aa: CASSQKTGLNTEAFF
d_gene: TRBD1; v_gene: TRBV27; j_gene: TRBJ2-1; abundance: once; CDR3nt: TGTGCCAGCGGTCGACAGGGTTCCTACAATGAGCAGTTCTTC; CDR3aa: CASGRQGSYNEQFF
d_gene: -; v_gene: TRBV7-9; j_gene: TRBJ2-3; abundance: -; CDR3nt: TGTGCCAGCAGCTTAGATAGCGGCGGCACAGATACGCAGTATTTT; CDR3aa: CASSLDSGGTDTQYF
d_gene: TRBD2; v_gene: TRBV2; j_gene: TRBJ2-3; abundance: once; CDR3nt: TGTGCCAGCAGTGATATCGGGGAGGGGACAGATACGCAGTATTTT; CDR3aa: CASSDIGEGTDTQYF
d_gene: -; v_gene: TRBV4-3; j_gene: TRBJ1-1; abundance: -; CDR3nt: TGCGCCAGCAGCCAAGATCGGCCAGGAAATCGGGGCACTGAAGCTTTCTTT; CDR3aa: CASSQDRPGNRGTEAFF
d_gene: -; v_gene: TRBV5-4; j_gene: TRBJ2-3; abundance: once; CDR3nt: TGTGCCAGCAGCTTGGGGCCGGGGGTCATCACAGATACGCAGTATTTT; CDR3aa: CASSLGPGVITDTQYF
d_gene: TRBD1; v_gene: TRBV5-1; j_gene: TRBJ1-1; abundance: -; CDR3nt: TGCGCCAGCAGGGAACAGGGGTCGAACACTGAAGCTTTCTTT; CDR3aa: CASREQGSNTEAFF
d_gene: TRBD2; v_gene: TRBV19; j_gene: TRBJ2-1; abundance: -; CDR3nt: TGTGCCAGTAGTAATCTAGCGGGAGGGAATGAGCAGTTCTTC; CDR3aa: CASSNLAGGNEQFF
d_gene: TRBD2; v_gene: TRBV7-9; j_gene: TRBJ2-3; abundance: once; CDR3nt: TGTGCCAGCAGCTTGGCGTCTAGCGGGGCCTTAGATACGCAGTATTTT; CDR3aa: CASSLASSGALDTQYF
d_gene: -; v_gene: TRBV15; j_gene: TRBJ1-4; abundance: -; CDR3nt: TGTGCCACCAGCCCCGGGGGGGGCCCCCGAGTGGGGGAAAAACTGTTTTTT; CDR3aa: CATSPGGGPRVGEKLFF
d_gene: -; v_gene: TRBV5-1; j_gene: TRBJ2-1; abundance: -; CDR3nt: TGCGCCAGCAGCTTGGTCTTCAGGGGCCATGAGCAGTTCTTC; CDR3aa: CASSLVFRGHEQFF
d_gene: TRBD2; v_gene: TRBV7-2; j_gene: TRBJ2-3; abundance: -; CDR3nt: TGTGCCAGCAGCTTAGGAGTTAGCGGGACCACAGATACGCAGTATTTT; CDR3aa: CASSLGVSGTTDTQYF
d_gene: -; v_gene: TRBV2; j_gene: TRBJ1-1; abundance: -; CDR3nt: TGTGCCAGCAGTGAAGCAGCGGGGCGGACTGAAGCTTTCTTT; CDR3aa: CASSEAAGRTEAFF
d_gene: -; v_gene: TRBV27; j_gene: TRBJ2-7; abundance: -; CDR3nt: TGTGCCAGCAGTTTATCAGGAGGGTTGCCCTACGAGCAGTACTTC; CDR3aa: CASSLSGGLPYEQYF
d_gene: TRBD1; v_gene: TRBV10-1; j_gene: TRBJ2-7; abundance: -; CDR3nt: TGCGCCAGCAGTGGACAGGGGAGGCCCTACGAGCAGTACTTC; CDR3aa: CASSGQGRPYEQYF
d_gene: -; v_gene: TRBV5-1; j_gene: TRBJ2-7; abundance: -; CDR3nt: TGCGCCAGCACCCCATCGCTCGGGGGTCAGTACGAGCAGTACTTC; CDR3aa: CASTPSLGGQYEQYF
d_gene: -; v_gene: TRBV7-3; j_gene: TRBJ2-1; abundance: -; CDR3nt: TGTGCCAGCAGCCCTCGGGGTGGGAATGAGCAGTTCTTC; CDR3aa: CASSPRGGNEQFF
d_gene: -; v_gene: TRBV10-1; j_gene: TRBJ1-2; abundance: -; CDR3nt: TGCGCCAGCAGTGAGTCGACCTTCAGGCCTGCTAACTATGGCTACACCTTC; CDR3aa: CASSESTFRPANYGYTF
d_gene: TRBD1; v_gene: TRBV7-2; j_gene: TRBJ2-2; abundance: -; CDR3nt: TGTGCCAGTACCGACAGGGATCCCGGGGAGCTGTTTTTT; CDR3aa: CASTDRDPGELFF
d_gene: TRBD2; v_gene: TRBV7-9; j_gene: TRBJ2-7; abundance: -; CDR3nt: TGTGCCAGCAGCCCAACTAGCGGGAAGTACGAGCAGTACTTC; CDR3aa: CASSPTSGKYEQYF